Listed here are 10 T cell receptor beta chains from one sample, sequenced in a study of T cell changes during pregnancy in multiple sclerosis. Profiled with immunoSEQ multiplex PCR; TCRdb holds only in-frame clones, not every one. The sample carries about 34,000 clones, 75% to 95% recorded once. The sequencing used CD8+ T cells from peripheral blood mononuclear cells, collected before pregnancy. Receptors originate from a female donor with multiple sclerosis, enrolled in a pregnancy study.

This rearrangement joins TRBV7-8 to TRBJ2-7; 7 bases map to TRBD1. Trimming cost V 5 bases and J 1 base; bases outside gene matches: 2. The CDR3 covers 13 residues. The germline gives CDR1 SGHVS, CDR2 FQNEAQ. In DNA, the CDR3 is TGTGCCAGCAGCCCGGGACAGTCCTACGAGCAGTACTTC. Translated: CASSPGQSYEQYF.

The sample holds one count of this clone. This chain connects TRBV7-9 to TRBJ1-2; 8 bases fit TRBD1. The length of the CDR3 is 16 residues. CDR1 is SEHNR and CDR2 is FQNEAQ in the germline V gene (reference sequence). Germline trimming cut 5 bases from V and 7 bases from J; bases unmatched to any gene: 15. The CDR3 DNA reads as TGTGCCAGCAGCCCCGCCTGGGACGGAACAGGGGGTGGCTACACCTTC. As protein: CASSPAWDGTGGGYTF.

The chain carries TRBV7-9 and TRBJ1-5, with D unresolved. Per germline, CDR1 SEHNR and CDR2 FQNEAQ (reference sequence). The V end was cut by 4 bases, the J end by 0 bases, with 7 bases between. This CDR3 is 14 amino acids long. The CDR3 sequence is CASSYTDSNQPQHF. The CDR3 DNA reads as TGTGCCAGCAGCTACACAGATAGCAATCAGCCCCAGCATTTT. Together with reference TRBV7-9 and TRBJ1-5, the CDR3 gives the full variable domain: DTGVSQNPRHKITKRGQNVTFRCDPISEHNRLYWYRQTLGQGPEFLTYFQNEAQLEKSRLLSDRFSAERPKGSFSTLEIQRTEQGDSAMYLCASSYTDSNQPQHFGDGTRLSIL.

This clone was seen only once. The V and J genes are TRBV23-1 and TRBJ2-7; D is perhaps TRBD2 (6 bases). TRBV23-1 has ORF status, its function being uncertain. The V end lost 6 bases, the J end lost 7 bases, and 13 bases lay between the germline ends. This CDR3 has 12 amino acids. The CDR3 sequence is CASSPGVWEQYF. Written as DNA, the CDR3 is TGCGCCAGCAGCCCGGGGGTTTGGGAGCAGTACTTC.

The chain recombines TRBV19 with TRBJ2-5, with a weak D call TRBD1 (6 bases). The germline V and J ends were trimmed by 4 bases and 4 bases, with 13 bases remaining between them. This CDR3 contains 14 residues. Germline CDR1 is LNHDA and CDR2 is SQIVND (reference sequence). CDR3 amino acids: CASSTGEIRETQYF. The CDR3 DNA sequence: TGTGCCAGTAGTACAGGGGAAATTCGAGAGACCCAGTACTTC.

The chain carries TRBV30 and TRBJ2-1; D is ambiguous. CDR3 length: 14 residues. From germline, CDR1 is GTSNPN and CDR2 SVGIG (reference sequence). Trimming shortened V by 3 bases and J by 4 bases, and 13 bases separated the two germline ends. Written as DNA, the CDR3 is TGTGCCTGGAGCACGGATGACAATTACAATGAGCAGTTCTTC. Its translation: CAWSTDDNYNEQFF.

The CDR3 reads CASESGTESAYEQYF. The CDR3 bases are TGTGCCAGCGAGTCCGGGACAGAAAGCGCCTACGAGCAGTACTTC. The rearrangement links TRBV6-1 to TRBJ2-7; TRBD1 aligns across 7 bases. Trimming at V came to 8 bases and at J to 2 bases, leaving 12 bases not matched to a gene. The CDR3 is made up of 15 amino acids. In germline, CDR1 is MNHNS, CDR2 SASEGT.

The rearrangement uses TRBV19 and TRBJ2-7; 7 bases align to TRBD1. Per the germline V gene, CDR1 is LNHDA and CDR2 is SQIVND (reference sequence). The CDR3 is 14 amino acids. Germline trimming cut 5 bases from V and 0 bases from J; bases unmatched to any gene: 4. The CDR3 sequence is CASSPRTGSYEQYF. In nucleotides, the CDR3 is TGTGCCAGTAGTCCCCGGACAGGCTCCTACGAGCAGTACTTC.

The V call is TRBV7-9, the J call TRBJ1-2, with a weak D call TRBD1 (6 bases). V was clipped by 5 bases and J by 3 bases, with 13 bases between them. Per the germline V gene, CDR1 is SEHNR and CDR2 is FQNEAQ (reference sequence). CDR3 length: 14 residues. The CDR3 spells CASSPAGQHYGYTF. The CDR3 DNA sequence: TGTGCCAGCAGCCCGGCCGGACAGCACTATGGCTACACCTTC.

The chain employs TRBV14 and TRBJ2-1; TRBD1 might be the D (5 bases). CDR1 is SGHDN and CDR2 is FVKESK in the germline V gene. The CDR3 covers 13 residues. Trimming removed 3 bases at V and 9 bases at J, with 12 bases between. CDR3 protein: CASSQGWTLEQFF. CDR3 coding DNA: TGTGCCAGCAGCCAGGGCTGGACACTTGAGCAGTTCTTC. The complete variable domain, with remaining parts taken from reference TRBV14 and TRBJ2-1, reads EAGVTQFPSHSVIEKGQTVTLRCDPISGHDNLYWYRRVMGKEIKFLLHFVKESKQDESGMPNNRFLAERTGGTYSTLKVQPAELEDSGVYFCASSQGWTLEQFFGPGTRLTVL.